A single sample gave rise to the 8 T cell receptor beta chains below, sequenced in a study of human T cells and chemical hapten exposure. Time point: patch test 1, 2 weeks after DPC sensitization. The sample's treatment: therapeutic diphenylcyclopropenone sensitization with weekly scalp DPC. TCRdb redid the calling of the RACE reads with MiXCR, one entry per CDR3 protein. There are around 190,000 distinct CDR3 sequences in the sample; about a fifth occur only once, and under 8.5% lies in the top ten. The input for sequencing was whole blood, taken in connection with sensitization to the hapten diphenylcyclopropenone (DPC). The receptors were gathered from a woman aged 45 to 65 with alopecia areata. Some clones in this sample may be carry-over from other donors' samples.

This clonotype was detected only a few times. This chain links TRBV29-1 with TRBJ2-7; D is possibly TRBD2 (5 bases). The germline gives CDR1 SQVTM, CDR2 ANQGSEA. With 5 bases removed from V and 3 bases from J, the gap between germline ends came to 11 bases. The CDR3 extends over 12 amino acids. CDR3 protein: CSVSGIRYEQYF. The CDR3 DNA is TGCAGCGTTTCCGGGATTCGCTACGAGCAGTACTTC.

In this sample, this clonotype turned up a few times. The V call is TRBV11-3, the J call TRBJ2-1; 10 bases are shared with TRBD2. J gave up 6 bases and V 4 bases, and 6 bases lay outside the gene matches. Germline V gene sequence: CDR1 SGHNT, CDR2 YENEEA. CDR3 length equals 15 residues. CDR3 DNA: TGTGCCAGCAGCTCGTCCAGCGGGAGGGCCAATGAGCAGTTCTTC. It encodes CASSSSSGRANEQFF.

The V call is TRBV3-1, the J call TRBJ1-2; D unresolved. This CDR3 has 13 residues. The V end lost 5 bases, the J end lost 0 bases, and 7 bases lay between the germline ends. The germline V gene encodes CDR1 LGHDT and CDR2 YNNKEL (reference sequence). The CDR3, as DNA: TGTGCCAGCAGCTCGCAGACTAACTATGGCTACACCTTC. It translates to CASSSQTNYGYTF.

The table lists this clonotype with a few counts. CDR3 protein: CASYGNPRTDTQYF. The CDR3, as DNA: TGTGCCAGCTACGGTAACCCGCGCACAGATACGCAGTATTTT. This sequence joins TRBV27 and TRBJ2-3; D unresolved. The CDR3 runs 14 residues. Deletions cut 8 bases from V and 1 base from J, with 13 bases between. CDR1 and CDR2 from the germline V gene are MNHEY and SMNVEV (reference sequence).

The rearrangement links TRBV20-1 to TRBJ1-6, with 7 bases lining up with TRBD1. The CDR3 totals 13 residues. V shed 6 bases, J shed 10 bases, and the junction held 9 bases outside the gene matches. The V gene's germline CDR1 is DFQATT and CDR2 SNEGSKA (reference sequence). This CDR3 is CSAQDRRRSPLHF. The CDR3 DNA reads TGCAGTGCGCAGGACAGGCGTAGGTCACCCCTCCACTTT.

The gene calls are TRBV6-2 or TRBV6-3 and TRBJ1-6, with 9 bases lining up with TRBD1. The length of the CDR3 is 15 residues. Germline CDR1 reads MNHEY; CDR2 reads SVGEGT. V shed 2 bases, J shed 9 bases, and the junction held 5 bases outside the gene matches. The CDR3 here is CASSYRQGDSSPLHF. The CDR3 coding sequence is TGTGCCAGCAGTTACCGACAGGGGGATAGTTCACCCCTCCACTTT.

A few counts support this clonotype. J is TRBJ2-3 and V is TRBV12-3 or TRBV12-4; D gene ambiguous. CDR3 length: 12 amino acids. V lost 7 bases to trimming and J lost 2 bases, with 7 bases between them. The CDR3, as DNA: TGTGCCAGCACCCCCCACACAGATACGCAGTATTTT. Residues: CASTPHTDTQYF.

This clonotype was seen ten or more times. CDR3 nucleotides: TGTGCCAGCTCACCACCCCGTGTCGGATCCCCCCTCCACTTT. This sequence encodes CASSPPRVGSPLHF. The V and J genes are TRBV18 and TRBJ1-6; D gene ambiguous. The germline V and J ends were trimmed by 0 bases and 13 bases, with 13 bases remaining between them. Germline CDR1 is KGHSH and CDR2 is LQKENI. The CDR3 has 14 amino acids.